This T cell receptor (beta chain) was profiled in a study of blood T cell repertoires in COVID-19. For the study at large: COVID-19 samples from acute and convalescent phases originated in the United States, Italy and Spain. Nucleic acid was either cDNA or gDNA, and it came from T cells, B-cell-depleted T cells, or PBMCs.

Trimming pared 3 bases from V and 6 bases from J, leaving 7 bases between. Germline V lookup: CDR1 SGDLS, CDR2 YYNGEE. This CDR3 is 12 amino acids long. As originally analysed: It was from reference gene primer amplification that nucleated cell counts were estimated. The method was immunoSEQ multiplex PCR; TCRdb's version includes in-frame clones alone and lacks a portion of them. V and J calls and clone size are those listed in that table; D and trimming were worked out from the DNA. The sample lists about 46,000 clones, about 89% seen once, with more than 15% in the top ten. The V gene is TRBV9, the J gene TRBJ2-1, with D perhaps TRBD2 (6 bases). Sequencing input: peripheral blood. This sequence originates from a human donor in a cohort sampled during active COVID-19. The CDR3 DNA reads TGTGCCAGCAGCGGGGACTTCAATGAGCAGTTCTTC. Amino acid sequence: CASSGDFNEQFF. Based on the CDR3 plus reference TRBV9 and TRBJ2-1, the full variable domain is DSGVTQTPKHLITATGQRVTLRCSPRSGDLSVYWYQQSLDQGLQFLIQYYNGEERAKGNILERFSAQQFPDLHSELNLSSLELGDSALYFCASSGDFNEQFFGPGTRLTVL.